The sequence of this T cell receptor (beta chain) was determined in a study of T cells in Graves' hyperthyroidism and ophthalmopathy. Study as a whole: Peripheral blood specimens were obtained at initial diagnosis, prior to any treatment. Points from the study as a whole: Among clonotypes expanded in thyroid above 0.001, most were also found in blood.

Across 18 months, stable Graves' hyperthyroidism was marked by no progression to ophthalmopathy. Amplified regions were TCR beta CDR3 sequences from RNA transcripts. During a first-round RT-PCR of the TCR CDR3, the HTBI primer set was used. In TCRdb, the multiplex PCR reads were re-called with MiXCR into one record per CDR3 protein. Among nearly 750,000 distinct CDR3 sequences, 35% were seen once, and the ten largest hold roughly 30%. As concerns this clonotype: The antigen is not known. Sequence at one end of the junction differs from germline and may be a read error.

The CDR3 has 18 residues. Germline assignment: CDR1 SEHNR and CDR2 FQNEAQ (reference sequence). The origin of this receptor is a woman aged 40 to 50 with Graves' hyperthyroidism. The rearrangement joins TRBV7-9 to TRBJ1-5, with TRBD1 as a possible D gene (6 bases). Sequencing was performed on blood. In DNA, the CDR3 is TGCGCCAGCAGCCAAGTCGTAAAGTTGGGGAAGGGGGTCGAGCCCCAGCATTTT. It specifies CASSQVVKLGKGVEPQHF. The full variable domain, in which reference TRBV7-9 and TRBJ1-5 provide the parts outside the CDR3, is DTGVSQNPRHKITKRGQNVTFRCDPISEHNRLYWYRQTLGQGPEFLTYFQNEAQLEKSRLLSDRFSAERPKGSFSTLEIQRTEQGDSAMYLCASSQVVKLGKGVEPQHFGDGTRLSIL.